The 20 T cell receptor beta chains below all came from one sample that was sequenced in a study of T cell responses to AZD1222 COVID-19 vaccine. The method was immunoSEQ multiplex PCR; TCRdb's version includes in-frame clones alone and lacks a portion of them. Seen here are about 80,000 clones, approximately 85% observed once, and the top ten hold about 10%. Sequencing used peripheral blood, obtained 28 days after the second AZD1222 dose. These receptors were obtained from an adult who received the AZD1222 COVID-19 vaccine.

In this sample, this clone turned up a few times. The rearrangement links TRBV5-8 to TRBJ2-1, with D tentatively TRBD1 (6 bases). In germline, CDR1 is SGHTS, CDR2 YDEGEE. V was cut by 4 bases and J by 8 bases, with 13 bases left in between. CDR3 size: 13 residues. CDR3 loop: CASSPQGSDEQFF. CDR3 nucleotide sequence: TGTGCCAGCAGCCCACAGGGTTCGGATGAGCAGTTCTTC.

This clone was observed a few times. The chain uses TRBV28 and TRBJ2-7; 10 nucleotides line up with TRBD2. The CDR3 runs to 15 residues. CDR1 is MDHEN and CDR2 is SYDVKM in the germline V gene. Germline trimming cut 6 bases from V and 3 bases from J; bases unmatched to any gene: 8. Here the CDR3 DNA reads TGTGCCAGCAGCAGTATAGGACTAGCGGACTACGAGCAGTACTTC. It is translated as CASSSIGLADYEQYF.

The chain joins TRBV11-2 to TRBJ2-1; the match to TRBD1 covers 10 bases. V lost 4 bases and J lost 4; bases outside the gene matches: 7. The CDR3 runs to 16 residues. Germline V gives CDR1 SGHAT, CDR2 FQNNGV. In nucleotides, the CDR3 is TGTGCCAGCAGCTCGTCGGACAGGGGGGGATACAATGAGCAGTTCTTC. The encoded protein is CASSSSDRGGYNEQFF.

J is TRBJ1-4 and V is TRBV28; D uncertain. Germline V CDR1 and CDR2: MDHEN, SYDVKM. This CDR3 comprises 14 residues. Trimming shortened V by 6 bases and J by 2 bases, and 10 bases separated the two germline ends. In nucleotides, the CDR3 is TGTGCCAGCAGGCCGGGGTCGACTAATGAAAAACTGTTTTTT. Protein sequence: CASRPGSTNEKLFF.

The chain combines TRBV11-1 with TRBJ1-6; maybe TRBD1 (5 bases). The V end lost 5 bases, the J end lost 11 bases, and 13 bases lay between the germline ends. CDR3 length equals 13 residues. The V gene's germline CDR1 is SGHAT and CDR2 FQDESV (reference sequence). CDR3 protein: CASSIRQGAPLHF. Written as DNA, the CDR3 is TGTGCCAGCAGCATACGCCAGGGTGCACCCCTCCACTTT.

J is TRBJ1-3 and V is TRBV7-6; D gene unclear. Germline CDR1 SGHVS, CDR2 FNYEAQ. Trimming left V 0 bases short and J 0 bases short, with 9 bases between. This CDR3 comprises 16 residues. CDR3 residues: CASSLAIAGSGNTIYF. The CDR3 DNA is TGTGCCAGCAGCTTAGCTATAGCAGGCTCTGGAAACACCATATATTTT.

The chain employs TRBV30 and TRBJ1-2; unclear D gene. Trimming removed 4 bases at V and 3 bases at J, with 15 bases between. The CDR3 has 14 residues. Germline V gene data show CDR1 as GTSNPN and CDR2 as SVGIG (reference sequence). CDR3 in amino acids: CAWTPPGPYYGYTF. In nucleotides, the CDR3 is TGTGCCTGGACCCCGCCGGGTCCCTACTATGGCTACACCTTC.

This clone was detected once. The CDR3: CASRFNSGTDTQYF. Written as DNA, the CDR3 is TGTGCCAGCAGGTTCAATAGCGGCACAGATACGCAGTATTTT. The V and J genes are TRBV6-5 and TRBJ2-3, with D tentatively TRBD2 (5 bases). V was trimmed by 6 bases and J by 1 base, leaving 11 bases between them. CDR1 and CDR2 (germline): MNHEY, SVGAGI. The CDR3 totals 14 residues.

CDR3 bases: TGTGCCAGCAGCTTCGGGACTGACTATGGCTACACCTTC. It is translated as CASSFGTDYGYTF. The chain employs TRBV13 and TRBJ1-2, with D tentatively TRBD1 (5 bases). This CDR3 region has 13 residues. The germline V gene encodes CDR1 PRHDT and CDR2 FYEKMQ (reference sequence). Trimming pared 3 bases from V and 3 bases from J, leaving 8 bases between.

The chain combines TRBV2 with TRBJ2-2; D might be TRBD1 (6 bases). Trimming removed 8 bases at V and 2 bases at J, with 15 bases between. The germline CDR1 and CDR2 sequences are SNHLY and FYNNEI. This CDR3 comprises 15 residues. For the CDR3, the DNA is TGTGCCAGCCTAAAGGACAGTCTCAACACCGGGGAGCTGTTTTTT. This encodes CASLKDSLNTGELFF.

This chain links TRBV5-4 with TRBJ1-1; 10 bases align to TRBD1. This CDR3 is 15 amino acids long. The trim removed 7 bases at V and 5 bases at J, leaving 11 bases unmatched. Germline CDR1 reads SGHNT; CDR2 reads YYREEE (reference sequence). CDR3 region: CASEGRTGGGTEAFF. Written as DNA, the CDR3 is TGTGCCAGCGAAGGCCGGACAGGGGGTGGGACTGAAGCTTTCTTT.

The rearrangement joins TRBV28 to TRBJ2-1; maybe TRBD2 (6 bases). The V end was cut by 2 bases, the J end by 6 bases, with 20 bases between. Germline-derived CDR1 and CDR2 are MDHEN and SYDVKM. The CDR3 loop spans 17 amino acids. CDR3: CASSLRTSGVWGNEQFF. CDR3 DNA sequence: TGTGCCAGCAGTTTACGTACCTCGGGGGTCTGGGGCAATGAGCAGTTCTTC.

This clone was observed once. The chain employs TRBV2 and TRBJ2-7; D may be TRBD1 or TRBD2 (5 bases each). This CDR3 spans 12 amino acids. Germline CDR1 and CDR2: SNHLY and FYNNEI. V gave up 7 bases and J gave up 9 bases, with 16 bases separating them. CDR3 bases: TGTGCCAGCAAAGGGACGACTTACCGGCAGTACTTC. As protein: CASKGTTYRQYF.

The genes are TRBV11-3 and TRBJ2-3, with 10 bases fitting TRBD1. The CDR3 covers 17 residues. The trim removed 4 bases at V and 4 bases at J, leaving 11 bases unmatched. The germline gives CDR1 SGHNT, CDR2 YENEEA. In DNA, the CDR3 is TGTGCCAGCAGCTCCAGAATAAACGGACAGGGGGCAGATACGCAGTATTTT. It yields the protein CASSSRINGQGADTQYF.

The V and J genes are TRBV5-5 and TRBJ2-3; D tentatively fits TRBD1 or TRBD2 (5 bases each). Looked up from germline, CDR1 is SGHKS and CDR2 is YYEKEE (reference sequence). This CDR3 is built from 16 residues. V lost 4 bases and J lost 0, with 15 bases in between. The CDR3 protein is CASSRAQGGSTDTQYF. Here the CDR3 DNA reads TGTGCCAGCAGCCGGGCCCAGGGCGGGAGCACAGATACGCAGTATTTT.

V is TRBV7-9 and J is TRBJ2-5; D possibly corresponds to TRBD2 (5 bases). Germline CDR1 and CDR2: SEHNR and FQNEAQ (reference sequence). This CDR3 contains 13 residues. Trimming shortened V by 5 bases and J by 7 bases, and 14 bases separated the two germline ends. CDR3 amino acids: CASSRAGDRTQYF. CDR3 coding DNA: TGTGCCAGCAGCCGTGCCGGGGATCGGACCCAGTACTTC.

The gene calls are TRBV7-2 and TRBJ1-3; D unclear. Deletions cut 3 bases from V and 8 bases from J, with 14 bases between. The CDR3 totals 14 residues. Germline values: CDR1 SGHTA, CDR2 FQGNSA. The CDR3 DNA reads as TGTGCCAGCAGCTTCACCTTTCCCCAGGACACCATATATTTT. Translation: CASSFTFPQDTIYF.

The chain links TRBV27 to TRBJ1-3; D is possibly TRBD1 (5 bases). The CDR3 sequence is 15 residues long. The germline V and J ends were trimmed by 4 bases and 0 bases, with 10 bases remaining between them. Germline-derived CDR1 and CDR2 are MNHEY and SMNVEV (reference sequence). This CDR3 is CASSWRGLSGNTIYF. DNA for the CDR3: TGTGCCAGCAGTTGGCGGGGACTCTCTGGAAACACCATATATTTT.

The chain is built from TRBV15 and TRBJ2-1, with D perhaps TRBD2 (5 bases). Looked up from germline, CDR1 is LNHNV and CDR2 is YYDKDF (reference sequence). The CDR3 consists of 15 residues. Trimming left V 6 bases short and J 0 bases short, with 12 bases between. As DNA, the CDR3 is TGTGCCACCAGACCTCGGACTGACTCCTACAATGAGCAGTTCTTC. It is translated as CATRPRTDSYNEQFF.

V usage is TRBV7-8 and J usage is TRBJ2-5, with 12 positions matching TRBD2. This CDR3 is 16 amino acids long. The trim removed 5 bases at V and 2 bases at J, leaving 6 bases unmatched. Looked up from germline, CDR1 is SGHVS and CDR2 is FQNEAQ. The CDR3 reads CASSRLTSGGQETQYF. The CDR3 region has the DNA TGTGCCAGCAGCAGATTGACTAGCGGGGGACAAGAGACCCAGTACTTC.